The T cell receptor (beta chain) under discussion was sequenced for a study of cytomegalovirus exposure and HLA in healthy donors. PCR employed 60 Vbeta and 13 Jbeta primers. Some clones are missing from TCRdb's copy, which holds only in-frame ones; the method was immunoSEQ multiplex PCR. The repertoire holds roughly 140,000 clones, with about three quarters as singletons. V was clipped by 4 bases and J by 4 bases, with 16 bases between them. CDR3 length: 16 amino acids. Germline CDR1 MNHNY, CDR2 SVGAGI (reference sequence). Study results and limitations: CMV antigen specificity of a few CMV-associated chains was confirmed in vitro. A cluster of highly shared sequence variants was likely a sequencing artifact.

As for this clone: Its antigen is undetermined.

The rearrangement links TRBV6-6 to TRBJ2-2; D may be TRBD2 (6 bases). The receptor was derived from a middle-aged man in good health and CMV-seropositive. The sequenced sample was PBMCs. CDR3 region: CASSSRGPSRTGELFF. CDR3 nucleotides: TGTGCCAGCAGTTCGCGGGGACCCTCGCGCACCGGGGAGCTGTTTTTT.